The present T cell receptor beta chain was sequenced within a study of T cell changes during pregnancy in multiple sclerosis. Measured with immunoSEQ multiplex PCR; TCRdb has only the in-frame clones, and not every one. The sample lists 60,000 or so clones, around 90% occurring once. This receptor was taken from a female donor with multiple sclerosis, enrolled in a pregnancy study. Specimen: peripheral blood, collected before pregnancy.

Written as DNA, the CDR3 is TGTGCCAGCAGTACAGGGCTTAGGACCCAGTACTTC. Amino acid sequence: CASSTGLRTQYF. The rearrangement uses TRBV6-1 and TRBJ2-5; D possibly corresponds to TRBD1 (6 bases). V was clipped by 5 bases and J by 7 bases, with 11 bases between them. There are 12 residues in the CDR3. CDR1 is MNHNS, CDR2 SASEGT, per germline.